The 9 T cell receptor beta chains listed next were all sequenced from one sample in a study of T-cell reconstitution after alpha-beta-depleted transplantation in children. For TCRbeta, the library was prepared with unique molecular identifiers. One entry per CDR3 protein results from TCRdb running MiXCR on the PCR reads. Of hundreds of thousands of distinct CDR3 sequences listed, over 10% are singletons. Sequenced here: PBMCs, mostly from graft donor cells, sampled 360 days after TCRalphabeta/CD19-depleted stem cell transplant. The origin of the receptors is a male patient aged 10-17 years who had a stem cell transplant for acute myeloid leukemia, so the T cells may come from the graft donor.

This clonotype was seen many times. The gene calls are TRBV18 and TRBJ2-2, with D unresolved. The ends were cut back, 8 bases at V and 1 base at J, with 8 bases in the middle. The germline gives CDR1 KGHSH, CDR2 LQKENI. CDR3 length equals 13 residues. The CDR3 reads CASSPGNTGELFF. DNA of the CDR3: TGTGCCAGCAGCCCGGGGAACACCGGGGAGCTGTTTTTT.

A few counts support this clonotype. V gene TRBV7-6 combines with J gene TRBJ2-1; the D is unclear. The CDR3 covers 14 residues. The germline V gene encodes CDR1 SGHVS and CDR2 FNYEAQ. The germline V and J ends were trimmed by 0 bases and 6 bases, with 9 bases remaining between them. CDR3 bases: TGTGCCAGCAGCTTAGCTACCGCTGTCAATGAGCAGTTCTTC. Protein product: CASSLATAVNEQFF.

The chain joins TRBV11-2 to TRBJ1-1; 7 nucleotides align to TRBD1. Germline values: CDR1 SGHAT, CDR2 FQNNGV. After removal of 2 bases from V and 0 bases from J, the junction contained 9 bases not matched to a gene. This CDR3 is 17 amino acids long. DNA of the CDR3: TGTGCCAGCAGCTTAACAAGGGGGCGCGGGATGAACACTGAAGCTTTCTTT. Translating it yields CASSLTRGRGMNTEAFF. Based on the CDR3 plus reference TRBV11-2 and TRBJ1-1, the full variable domain is EAGVAQSPRYKIIEKRQSVAFWCNPISGHATLYWYQQILGQGPKLLIQFQNNGVVDDSQLPKDRFSAERLKGVDSTLKIQPAKLEDSAVYLCASSLTRGRGMNTEAFFGQGTRLTVV.

This clonotype occurred a few times. This chain uses TRBV18 with TRBJ1-2; 7 positions match TRBD1. Germline V gives CDR1 KGHSH, CDR2 LQKENI. The CDR3 totals 16 residues. V gave up 5 bases and J gave up 4 bases; unmatched junction bases: 13. CDR3 residues: CASSSQSGTVVYGYTF. DNA for the CDR3: TGTGCCAGCTCATCGCAGTCCGGGACAGTGGTCTATGGCTACACCTTC.

About this clonotype itself: A much more abundant neighbour one base away suggests this may be a read error. The V and J genes are TRBV12-3 or TRBV12-4 and TRBJ2-6; 8 bases line up with TRBD1. This CDR3 has 19 amino acids. Here the CDR3 reads CARRPNPGQVSSGANVLTF. The CDR3 bases are TGTGCCCGCAGGCCAAATCCGGGACAGGTTAGCTCTGGGGCCAACGTCCTGACTTTC.

This clonotype was detected ten times or more. The rearrangement links TRBV29-1 to TRBJ1-2, with TRBD1 matching 9 bases. The CDR3 totals 17 residues. Per germline, CDR1 SQVTM and CDR2 ANQGSEA. V was pared by 5 bases and J by 0 bases, with 13 bases of the junction left unmatched. CDR3 in DNA: TGCAGCGTTCCTCCCGGGACAGGGCTCCCTGCTAACTATGGCTACACCTTC. This gives the protein CSVPPGTGLPANYGYTF. The whole variable domain, filled in from reference TRBV29-1 and TRBJ1-2, reads SAVISQKPSRDICQRGTSLTIQCQVDSQVTMMFWYRQQPGQSLTLIATANQGSEATYESGFVIDKFPISRPNLTFSTLTVSNMSPEDSSIYLCSVPPGTGLPANYGYTFGSGTRLTVV.

A few counts support this clonotype. The V call is TRBV4-3, the J call TRBJ2-1, with 8 bases aligning to TRBD2. The germline V gene has CDR1 LGHNA and CDR2 YSLEER. The CDR3 extends over 16 amino acids. V gave up 2 bases and J gave up 7 bases; unmatched junction bases: 10. CDR3 sequence: CASSQTSSGRENEQFF. In nucleotides, the CDR3 is TGCGCCAGCAGCCAAACGTCTAGCGGGCGAGAAAATGAGCAGTTCTTC.

This clonotype occurred a few times. The J gene is TRBJ2-1, the V gene TRBV28; 8 positions match TRBD2. The CDR3 loop spans 18 amino acids. V trimming: 3 bases; J trimming: 5 bases; junction bases outside the gene matches: 15. CDR1 MDHEN and CDR2 SYDVKM come from the germline V gene. The chain's CDR3 is CASSFGLAGPSSNNEQFF. In nucleotides, the CDR3 is TGTGCCAGCAGTTTTGGGCTAGCGGGCCCGTCATCCAACAATGAGCAGTTCTTC.

V usage is TRBV11-3 and J usage is TRBJ2-3; 7 nucleotides agree with TRBD2. The junction had 5 bases not matched to a gene; V was cut back by 5 bases and J by 0 bases. Germline V lookup: CDR1 SGHNT, CDR2 YENEEA. The CDR3 sequence is 15 residues long. CDR3 nucleotides: TGTGCCAGCAGCCCGGACGGGGGGAGCACAGATACGCAGTATTTT. Translating gives CASSPDGGSTDTQYF.